One sample yielded the 5 T cell receptor beta chains listed below, sequenced in a study of CD8 T cells in ankylosing spondylitis. Study-wide results and limits: Made up of eight highly homologous variants, a TCR beta motif appeared characteristic of ankylosing spondylitis blood.

These receptors have no identified antigens. TCRdb reprocessed the 5' RACE reads with MiXCR, giving one entry per CDR3 protein. The sample consists of around 770,000 distinct CDR3 sequences, roughly 19% of them appearing once. Source material: blood, either unsorted or a sorted T cell fraction (not recorded which). These receptors were collected from a male donor with ankylosing spondylitis.

This sequence joins TRBV20-1 and TRBJ2-7; D uncertain. The CDR3 is 12 amino acids. With 5 bases removed from V and 2 bases from J, the gap between germline ends came to 10 bases. Germline loops: CDR1 DFQATT, CDR2 SNEGSKA (reference sequence). The CDR3 nucleotides read TGCAGTGCTTCGACTGGCACCTACGAGCAGTACTTC. Residues: CSASTGTYEQYF.

This clonotype has a handful of counts. The chain employs TRBV4-1 and TRBJ2-1, with TRBD1 matching over 7 bases. This CDR3 is built from 17 residues. The V gene end was trimmed by 1 base and the J gene end by 7 bases; junction bases not matched to a gene: 13. Germline V gene lookup returns CDR1 MGHRA and CDR2 YSYEKL. The CDR3 spells CASSQGTGQSLKNEQFF. The CDR3 region has the DNA TGCGCCAGCAGCCAAGGGACGGGACAGAGCCTTAAGAATGAGCAGTTCTTC.

This clonotype was found many times. V usage is TRBV12-3 or TRBV12-4 and J usage is TRBJ2-7; D is undetermined. V lost 3 bases to trimming and J lost 2 bases, with 8 bases between them. This CDR3 has 13 amino acids. Written as DNA, the CDR3 is TGTGCCAGCAGTTTCGGTACCCCCTACGAGCAGTACTTC. It encodes CASSFGTPYEQYF.

The chain joins TRBV7-9 to TRBJ2-3; D not certain. Trimming pared 0 bases from V and 0 bases from J, leaving 10 bases between. CDR1 and CDR2 (germline): SEHNR, FQNEAQ (reference sequence). CDR3 size: 16 residues. The DNA for the CDR3 is TGTGCCAGCAGCTTAGCGAAGGCCCAGAGCACAGATACGCAGTATTTT. It specifies CASSLAKAQSTDTQYF.

CDR3 sequence reads: CASSSLIADEQYF. CDR3 nucleotides: TGTGCCAGCAGCTCCCTGATAGCGGACGAGCAGTACTTC. The chain couples TRBV7-9 to TRBJ2-7; a weak D match, TRBD2 (6 bases). CDR1 is SEHNR and CDR2 is FQNEAQ in the germline V gene (reference sequence). The CDR3 runs to 13 residues. Trimming stripped 4 bases from V and 5 bases from J, with 12 bases between.